This TCR beta chain originates from a study of blood T cell repertoires in COVID-19. Background on the study: Specimens from acute and convalescent COVID-19 originated in the United States, Italy and Spain.

Profiling relied on immunoSEQ multiplex PCR, and the TCRdb table lists in-frame clones only, not all of them. Of a few hundred thousand clones listed, about 91% are singletons. Residents of around 24 US areas, aged about 18 to 95 years, made up the participants. Participant-given clinical history determined each cohort assignment. Trimming stripped 4 bases from V and 2 bases from J, with 8 bases between. Germline lookup yields CDR1 SGHTA and CDR2 FQGNSA. CDR3 length: 13 residues. The chain carries TRBV7-2 and TRBJ1-1; D possibly corresponds to TRBD1 (5 bases). The source material was PBMCs or T cells enriched from blood (not recorded which). The TCR comes from a human donor in a cohort exposed to, infected with or recovered from COVID-19 (not recorded which). The donor label of this sample is uncertain. CDR3: CASSWTFNTEAFF. CDR3 nucleotides: TGTGCCAGCAGCTGGACATTCAACACTGAAGCTTTCTTT.